This T cell receptor beta chain was documented in a study of CD8 T cells in Susac syndrome. After extraction with the RNeasy kit, about 0.5 to 1 ug of the RNA was reverse transcribed using random hexamers. It was immunoSEQ multiplex PCR that amplified TCR beta CDR3 across 54 Vbeta and 13 Jbeta. TCRdb analysed the immunoSEQ multiplex PCR reads with MiXCR anew, one entry per CDR3 protein. The sample has under 550,000 distinct CDR3 sequences; approximately 85% are singletons. Trimming cost V 1 base and J 6 bases, with 21 bases left between them. CDR3 length: 18 residues. CDR1 MGHRA and CDR2 YSYEKL come from the germline V gene. TEMRA cells were FACS-enriched, and CD8+ and CD4+ T cells were isolated negatively.

Sequencing was carried out using CD8+ T cells from PBMCs. The TCR comes from a human donor with multiple sclerosis. The V gene is TRBV4-1, the J gene TRBJ2-2, with D perhaps given as TRBD1 or TRBD2 (5 bases each). The CDR3, as DNA: TGCGCCAGCAGCCAAGTATACGATAAGGGGACGGTCGCCGGGGAGCTGTTTTTT. Its protein is CASSQVYDKGTVAGELFF.